This entry is about one TCR beta chain. These data are taken from a study of T-cell memory formation after mild COVID-19. Overall study context: TCR clusters showed largely donor specificity.

TCRdb reprocessed the 5' RACE reads via MiXCR and lists one record per CDR3 protein. The sample consists of some 120,000 distinct CDR3 sequences, approximately 15% of them appearing once. The germline V gene encodes CDR1 DFQATT and CDR2 SNEGSKA (reference sequence). CDR3 length: 14 residues. Trimming took off 5 bases at V and 4 bases at J, with 16 bases between the two ends. The gene calls are TRBV20-1 and TRBJ2-3; perhaps TRBD2 as D (5 bases). Sequences were obtained from PBMCs or a T cell subset sorted from them (not recorded which). The clonotype was recovered from a man aged 18-30 years who had mild COVID-19 (a few samples of this study predate the infection). Cell type and time point are not known. CDR3 sequence: CSASRLGGADTQYF. DNA of the CDR3: TGCAGTGCTTCACGGCTAGGAGGCGCAGATACGCAGTATTTT.